This T cell receptor beta chain was observed in a study of T cells expressing NK-cell markers. Study-wide results and limits: Among CD8+ T cells from 5 to 7 donors, dominant NKG2C+ clonotypes accounted for roughly 1.0-7.0%.

cDNA encoding TCR beta was synthesized via 5'RACE template switching incorporating UMIs. TCRdb re-analyzed the 5' RACE reads; it lists each CDR3 protein once, without DNA. Its clone listing holds about 460,000 distinct CDR3 sequences. CDR1 MNHEY and CDR2 SMNVEV come from the germline V gene (reference sequence). The CDR3 sequence is 15 residues long. With regard to this clonotype: Its antigen is not known.

Sequencing was done on a sample of blood T cells: a sorted CD56 or NKG2C T cell subset, CD4+ or CD8+ T cells, or bulk PBMC T cells (not recorded which). This sequence was found in a woman aged 45 to 65 in good health. The rearrangement uses TRBV27 and TRBJ2-1; TCRdb lists TRBD1, though no DNA is available to test this call. CDR3 amino acids: CASSFLTTQGNEQFF.